The T cell receptor beta chain described here comes from a study of cytomegalovirus exposure and HLA in healthy donors. Whole-study results and caveats: Testing in vitro showed a few CMV-associated chains specific for CMV antigens. The authors judged a highly shared variant cluster likely a sequencing artifact. V- and J-gene trimming in TCR beta was tied to a missense DCLRE1C variant by an analysis performed later. A later look showed TCR association rates differing by HLA locus, highest for DRB1 and lowest for HLA-C.

Use of 60 Vbeta and 13 Jbeta primers characterized the PCR. Profiling relied on immunoSEQ multiplex PCR, and the TCRdb table lists in-frame clones only, not all of them. The data contain about 67,000 clones, around 63% of them singletons. Comments on this clone: Its antigen remains unidentified.

Per germline, CDR1 SGHTA and CDR2 FQGNSA. V gave up 5 bases and J gave up 1 base; unmatched junction bases: 4. This CDR3 is built from 17 residues. The sequence was obtained from a woman under 40 in good health and CMV-seronegative. The sample taken for sequencing was PBMCs. The rearrangement joins TRBV7-2 to TRBJ1-6; TRBD1 matches at 11 bases. DNA for the CDR3: TGTGCCAGCAGCGACCGGGACAGGGGGTCCTATAATTCACCCCTCCACTTT. Protein: CASSDRDRGSYNSPLHF. The variable domain in full, with the rest retrieved from reference TRBV7-2 and TRBJ1-6, is GAGVSQSPSNKVTEKGKDVELRCDPISGHTALYWYRQSLGQGLEFLIYFQGNSAPDKSGLPSDRFSAERTGGSVSTLTIQRTQQEDSAVYLCASSDRDRGSYNSPLHFGNGTRLTVT.